Sequencing of this T cell receptor (beta chain) was carried out in a study of T cell changes during pregnancy in multiple sclerosis. Produced via immunoSEQ multiplex PCR; TCRdb's table is partial and in-frame only. The sample includes around 19,000 clones, roughly 84% of them seen just once. The source material was CD8+ T cells from peripheral blood mononuclear cells, sampled after pregnancy. The TCR originated in a female donor with multiple sclerosis, enrolled in a pregnancy study.

The DNA of the CDR3 is TGTGCCAGCAGCTCCCTACCGCCTACGCAGTATTTT. It codes for CASSSLPPTQYF. V gene TRBV27 combines with J gene TRBJ2-3; D unresolved. Trimming cost V 6 bases and J 8 bases, with 12 bases left between them. CDR3 size: 12 residues. Germline-derived CDR1 and CDR2 are MNHEY and SMNVEV (reference sequence).